This T cell receptor beta chain originates from a study of blood T cell repertoires in COVID-19. On the study more broadly: Sites in the United States, Italy and Spain provided acute and convalescent COVID-19 samples. Sources were T cells, B-cell-depleted T cells, or PBMCs; the material itself was cDNA or gDNA.

Seattle researchers signed up patients amid active infection and tracked them longitudinally. Methods used by the authors: Estimates of nucleated cell counts were drawn from the amplification of reference gene primers. Clones were sequenced by immunoSEQ multiplex PCR, and TCRdb holds only the in-frame ones, with some missing. V and J calls and clone size are those listed in that table; D and trimming were worked out from the DNA. The sample yields approximately 110,000 clones, 80% to 95% seen once. Sequencing was carried out using peripheral blood. The origin of this receptor is a man in his forties or fifties with COVID-19, enrolled during active disease.

CDR3 nucleotide sequence: TGTGCCAGCAGCTTAGAAACAAAGAACACTGAAGCTTTCTTT. It encodes CASSLETKNTEAFF. V gene TRBV11-1 combines with J gene TRBJ1-1; D remains unclear. Trimming stripped 1 base from V and 1 base from J, with 7 bases between. Per the germline V gene, CDR1 is SGHAT and CDR2 is FQDESV (reference sequence). This CDR3 has 14 amino acids.